The text below deals with one T cell receptor (beta chain). Its antigen is still unknown. These data originate in a study of cytomegalovirus exposure and HLA in healthy donors. Study findings and constraints: Among the sequence variants, a highly shared cluster was likely an artifact of sequencing. Cytomegalovirus status was reportedly diagnosed by the classifier with high specificity and sensitivity. Per a later analysis, HLA-associated TCR beta chains showed more clonal expansion than other, equally common TCR beta chains.

Germline CDR1 and CDR2: MDHEN and SYDVKM. V was pared by 8 bases and J by 0 bases, with 14 bases between. The CDR3 has 15 residues. It was with 60 Vbeta and 13 Jbeta primers that the PCR ran. Some clones are missing from TCRdb's copy, which holds only in-frame ones; the method was immunoSEQ multiplex PCR. In the table there are around 150,000 clones, around nine tenths of which are singletons. This sequence originates from a young woman in good health and CMV-seronegative. The source material was PBMCs. This chain connects TRBV28 to TRBJ1-3, with D uncertain. CDR3 amino acids: CASLNRKTSGNTIYF. The CDR3 bases are TGTGCCAGCTTAAACAGAAAGACCTCTGGAAACACCATATATTTT. Combining the CDR3 with reference TRBV28 and TRBJ1-3 gives the whole variable domain DVKVTQSSRYLVKRTGEKVFLECVQDMDHENMFWYRQDPGLGLRLIYFSYDVKMKEKGDIPEGYSVSREKKERFSLILESASTNQTSMYLCASLNRKTSGNTIYFGEGSWLTVV.